This TCR beta chain was obtained from a study of cytotoxic CD8 clonotypes in ibrutinib-treated CLL. TCRdb keeps only in-frame clones here, not all; method: immunoSEQ multiplex PCR. Here the sample spans about 140,000 clones, around 84% being singletons. A remark on this clone: Its antigen remains unknown.

General study points: Clonality went up at the time of ibrutinib response, stayed stable in sustained remission, and later dropped back toward its baseline level at progression. Baseline levels of clonality went above those of age-matched healthy donors and moved with circulating CD8+ T-cell counts.

Germline-derived CDR1 and CDR2 are SGHRS and YFSETQ. The CDR3 runs 14 residues. J gave up 5 bases and V 3 bases, and 3 bases lay outside the gene matches. The receptor was derived from a human donor with chronic lymphocytic leukemia. Material: PBMCs, obtained after 36 months of ibrutinib treatment. The chain uses TRBV5-1 and TRBJ2-7, with TRBD1 identical over 12 bases. The CDR3 DNA follows: TGCGCCAGCAGCTGGGGACAGGGGGCCCACGAGCAGTACTTC. Its translation: CASSWGQGAHEQYF.